A single TCR beta chain is shown here with its context. Its antigen is still unknown. No clone much larger than this one lies a single base away; base qualities are absent. These data are taken from a study of T cell responses to AZD1222 COVID-19 vaccine (dated by TCRdb to 2020 to 2022). At the level of the whole study: TCR sequencing was performed for 233 trial participants, of whom 207 were given two doses of AZD1222 and 26 were given two doses of MenACWY control vaccine. Trial participants were enrolled by age into subgroups of 18-55, 56-69 and 70-plus years, and around 150, 28 and 57 TCR-sequenced participants, respectively, were included in these subgroups.

Here is what the overall study found, with its caveats: Because no day 14 peak-response samples were available, the repertoires could be characterized only after the peak T cell response. Participants were mostly white British and included more females than males, and it was suggested by the authors that clonal diversity may have been underestimated. The 56-69-year group was small, and its depth increase did not reach significance, likely because of low power. A significant rise in spike-specific TCR breadth and depth was observed after two AZD1222 doses relative to day 0 and relative to MenACWY recipients. Nearly half of unique spike-specific TCRs reportedly recognized epitopes outside regions mutated in the B.1.351 and B.1.1.7 variants. Vaccine-associated CD4 TCRs spanned the whole spike protein, with dominant responses in regions 160-218 and 743-854. Conclusions about previously exposed vaccinees are limited, since just a handful of AZD1222 recipients were seropositive for SARS-CoV-2 at baseline.

The CDR3 has 13 amino acids, counting the end cysteine and phenylalanine. The retained sequence is limited to the CDR3, 39 bases, with the frame set at the first base. Trimming takes 10 bases from V and 8 bases from J, and the germline ends sit 20 bases apart. Per the germline V gene (reference sequence), LNHDA is the CDR1 and SQIVND is the CDR2. The time point label corresponds to: sample from adult after SARS-CoV-2 infection, after symptom onset. A couple of convalescent COVID-19 patients, sampled after symptom onset from adults with prior SARS-CoV-2 infection, were also TCR-sequenced for comparison. The CDR3 regions of human TCRbeta chains were subjected to immunosequencing. Turning to the authors' computational methods: Repertoire TCRs were checked for matches against a reference library of SARS-CoV-2-specific TCRs that had been generated using the MIRA antigen-specificity platform. Breadth was defined as the fraction of unique TCRs that were SARS-CoV-2-associated. Depth was defined as the fraction of total T cells that were SARS-CoV-2-associated. Using the MIRA data, every spike-specific TCR was mapped to the spike region that the TCR reacted to and assigned to either a CD4 or a CD8 class. Log10-transformed breadth and depth values were compared by one-way ANOVA with Sidak's multiple comparisons tests. This is the immuneACCESS table as TCRdb keeps it, with only in-frame sequences that have V and J called. A part of the clones is gone; compared with another copy, unresolved V genes explain less than half, and the rest is unexplained. V, J and clone size derive from that table, while D and trimming were established from the DNA sequence. The sample table records about 140,000 clones; around 92% of these occur just once. The biggest ten clones account for roughly an eighth of the sample.

This chain joins TRBV19 to TRBJ1-1; D gene: possibly TRBD1, on 5 matching bases. Sequencing was performed on peripheral blood, taken after recovery from COVID-19. This clonotype originated in an adult who had recovered from COVID-19. The CDR3 is CAITTPGESEAFF. The DNA sequence follows: TGTGCCATCACAACCCCGGGGGAATCGGAAGCTTTCTTT.